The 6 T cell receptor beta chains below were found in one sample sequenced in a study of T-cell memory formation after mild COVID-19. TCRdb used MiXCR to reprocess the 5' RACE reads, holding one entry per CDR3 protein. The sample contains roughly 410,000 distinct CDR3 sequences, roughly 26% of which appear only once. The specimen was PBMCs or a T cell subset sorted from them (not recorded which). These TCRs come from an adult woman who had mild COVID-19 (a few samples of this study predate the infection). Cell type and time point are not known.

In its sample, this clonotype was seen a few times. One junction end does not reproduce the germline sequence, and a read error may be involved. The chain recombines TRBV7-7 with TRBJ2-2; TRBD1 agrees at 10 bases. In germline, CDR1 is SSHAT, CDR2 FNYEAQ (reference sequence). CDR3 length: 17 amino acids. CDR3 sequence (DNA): TGTGCTAGCAGCTTACACCTCCCGGGACAGGGGCCCGGGGAGCTGTTTTTT. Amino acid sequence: CASSLHLPGQGPGELFF.

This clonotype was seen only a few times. The CDR3 region is CASSPGTVSGNTIYF. In DNA form, the CDR3 reads TGTGCCAGCTCACCCGGGACAGTCTCTGGAAACACCATATATTTT. The chain carries TRBV18 and TRBJ1-3; 7 bases fit TRBD1. This CDR3 is built from 15 residues. The germline V gene encodes CDR1 KGHSH and CDR2 LQKENI. The ends lost 3 bases at V and 0 bases at J; junction bases unmatched: 2.

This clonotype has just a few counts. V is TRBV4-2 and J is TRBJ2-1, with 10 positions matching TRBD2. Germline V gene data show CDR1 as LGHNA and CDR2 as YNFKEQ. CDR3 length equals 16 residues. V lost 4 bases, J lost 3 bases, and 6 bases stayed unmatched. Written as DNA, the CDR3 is TGTGCCAGCAGCCGTACGGGACTAGCGAACTACAATGAGCAGTTCTTC. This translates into CASSRTGLANYNEQFF.

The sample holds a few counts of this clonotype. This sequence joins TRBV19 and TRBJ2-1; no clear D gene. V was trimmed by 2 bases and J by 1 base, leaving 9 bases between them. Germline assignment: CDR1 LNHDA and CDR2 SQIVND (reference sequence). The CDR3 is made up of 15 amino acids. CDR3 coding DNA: TGTGCCAGTAGTATATCGGCAGCTTCCTACAATGAGCAGTTCTTC. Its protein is CASSISAASYNEQFF.

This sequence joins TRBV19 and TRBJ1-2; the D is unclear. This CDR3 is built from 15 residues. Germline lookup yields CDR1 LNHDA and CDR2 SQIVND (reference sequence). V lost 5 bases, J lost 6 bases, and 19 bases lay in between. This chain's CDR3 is CASSPTQKRLDGYTF. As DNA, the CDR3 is TGTGCCAGTAGTCCTACACAGAAGCGGCTCGATGGCTACACCTTC. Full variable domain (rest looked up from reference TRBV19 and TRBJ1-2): DGGITQSPKYLFRKEGQNVTLSCEQNLNHDAMYWYRQDPGQGLRLIYYSQIVNDFQKGDIAEGYSVSREKKESFPLTVTSAQKNPTAFYLCASSPTQKRLDGYTFGSGTRLTVV.

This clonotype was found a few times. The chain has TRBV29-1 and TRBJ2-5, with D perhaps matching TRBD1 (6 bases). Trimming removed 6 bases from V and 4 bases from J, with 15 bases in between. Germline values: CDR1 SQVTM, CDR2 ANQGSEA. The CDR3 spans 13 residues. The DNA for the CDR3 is TGCAGCGTCCGGACAGCCGCTCGAGAGACCCAGTACTTC. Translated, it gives CSVRTAARETQYF.